This T cell receptor beta chain originates from a study of OX40 agonist ivuxolimab in advanced cancers. For context, the study as a whole: Ivuxolimab was an agonistic, fully human IgG2 monoclonal antibody directed against OX40 (CD134), a costimulatory receptor. Patients were allowed to have had prior anti-PD-1, anti-PD-L1 or anti-CTLA-4 therapy, and approximately 40% of the dose-escalation patients had been treated with checkpoint inhibitors. Partial responses occurred in three dose-escalation patients: two with cutaneous melanoma and one with hepatocellular carcinoma. The purpose of peripheral TCRbeta sequencing was to test whether ivuxolimab changed TCR sequence diversity and led to clonal T-cell expansion. Among the roughly 50 dose-escalation patients, about 20 had hepatocellular carcinoma, roughly 15 melanoma, 9 renal cell carcinoma and 9 head and neck cancer. Intravenous ivuxolimab was administered to patients every 2 weeks at six dose levels: 0.01, 0.1, 0.3, 1.5, 3 and 10 mg/kg. In the dose-escalation cohort, over 65% of patients were male, and the mean age was around 60 years, with a range of 23 to 79. The paper describes the monotherapy dose-escalation part (N of about 57 patients) of the phase I trial of ivuxolimab.

About this clone itself: Its antigen specificity is not known. No base quality information exists; no much larger clone differs at one position.

Reading from cysteine to phenylalanine, the CDR3 counts 15 amino acids. The CDR3 DNA has 45 bases and is translated from base 1. Relative to germline, V is 6 bases shorter and J is 5 bases shorter, with 19 bases between their ends. Based on the germline V gene (reference sequence), the CDR1 and CDR2 sequences are MNHEY and SMNVEV. Patients with a history of autoimmune disease or receiving systemic immunosuppression were excluded from the trial. In every dose cohort, peripheral blood was drawn for TCR sequencing at baseline, cycle 4 day 1, and cycle 7 day 1. The samples were taken from a phase I, first-in-human, multicenter, open-label dose-escalation trial of ivuxolimab. Adults with locally advanced or metastatic head and neck squamous cell, hepatocellular, melanoma or renal cell carcinoma were enrolled in the trial. CD4+ and CD8+ T cells were sorted separately from peripheral blood before TCR sequencing.

For sequencing of the TCRbeta CDR3 region, genomic DNA was extracted from the sorted cells. The immunoSEQ Assay was used for sequencing of TCRbeta CDR3 regions. TCRdb limited this immuneACCESS table to in-frame rearrangements with V and J called. A share of clones is missing; checked studies link under half to unresolved V genes, and the rest is unexplained. Present in this sample are about 98,000 clones, more than 85% of which were seen just once. About 0.82% of the sample comes from the top ten. Here is what the overall study found, with its caveats: After ivuxolimab, CD8+ T cells had more expanded clones than CD4+ T cells on average. Which antigens the clonally expanded peripheral T cells were specific for was not determined. Partial responders in the 0.1-3.0 mg/kg groups had among the lowest normalized peripheral clonal expansion, especially among CD8+ T cells. Low levels of normalized T-cell clonal expansion were also seen in some patients who did not respond. At doses of 0.1 to 3.0 mg/kg, clonal expansion of both CD4+ and CD8+ T cells in blood was seen between baseline and week 6.

This chain is built from TRBV27 and TRBJ2-5; the D segment could be TRBD1, given 6 matching bases. The sequences come from CD4+ or CD8+ T cells sorted from blood, collected in a trial of the OX40 agonist ivuxolimab. This TCR derives from an adult with an advanced solid tumor such as melanoma, head and neck, liver or kidney cancer. CDR3 reads: CASSHFTGNGETQYF. Read as DNA, the sequence is TGTGCCAGCAGCCACTTTACAGGGAACGGGGAGACCCAGTACTTC.